The rows below give T cell receptor beta chains drawn from one sample of a study of CD8 T cells in ankylosing spondylitis. Using its own MiXCR run on the 5' RACE reads, TCRdb lists one record per CDR3 protein. The sample shows over 400,000 distinct CDR3 sequences, 20% to 30% of them seen only once. Sequencing used blood, either unsorted or a sorted T cell fraction (not recorded which). Every receptor here comes from a male donor with ankylosing spondylitis. Both conserved end residues are part of each CDR3. The D gene is left open where the match is weak. The listing skips clone size in some rows; elsewhere it reads once, few, many or a size class.

v_gene	j_gene	d_gene	abundance	CDR3nt	CDR3aa
TRBV7-2	TRBJ2-7	NA	NA	TGTGCCAGCAGCTTCGGCCTCGAGTACGAGCAGTACTTC	CASSFGLEYEQYF
TRBV4-1	TRBJ2-2	TRBD2	NA	TGCGCCAGCAGCCGGGAGGGTGGACTAGCGGTTGGGACCGGGGAGCTGTTTTTT	CASSREGGLAVGTGELFF
TRBV15	TRBJ1-1	NA	few	TGTGCCACCAGCAGAGATCGAAGGGGTATGGGTTTCTTT	CATSRDRRGMGFF
TRBV10-3	TRBJ2-1	TRBD1	NA	TGTGCCACCAAAACGGACAGGGGAGGAGAGAACAATGAGCAGTTCTTC	CATKTDRGGENNEQFF
TRBV12-3/TRBV12-4	TRBJ2-1	NA	NA	TGTGCCAGCACCCGCGGTGTGGGAGGCTACAATGAGCAGTTCTTC	CASTRGVGGYNEQFF
TRBV12-3/TRBV12-4	TRBJ2-1	NA	NA	TGTGCCAGCAGTTTCCGGGAGCAGTTCTTC	CASSFREQFF
TRBV4-2	TRBJ2-1	TRBD1	few	TGTGCCAGCAGCCAAGCGGGGACAGGGGGAAGTGAGCAGTTCTTC	CASSQAGTGGSEQFF
TRBV6-5	TRBJ2-7	TRBD1	NA	TGTGCCAGCAGTTACGTCCCCGACAGGGGGTACGAGCAGTACTTC	CASSYVPDRGYEQYF
TRBV7-9	TRBJ1-2	TRBD1	few	TGTGCCAGCAGCCGCGACCAGGGGGCCTCTAACTATGGCTACACCTTC	CASSRDQGASNYGYTF
TRBV6-5	TRBJ2-7	NA	NA	TGTGCCAGCAGTTACGGACAGCTAAATTACGAGCAGTACTTC	CASSYGQLNYEQYF
TRBV5-1	TRBJ2-3	NA	NA	TGCGCCAGCAGCTTGGATATAGCAGATACGCAGTATTTT	CASSLDIADTQYF
TRBV20-1	TRBJ2-7	NA	NA	TGCAGTGCTAGGGCAGGGGGGTTTAGCGAGCAGTACTTC	CSARAGGFSEQYF
TRBV30	TRBJ2-3	NA	NA	TGTGCCTGGAACTCGGGACCCTACACAGATACGCAGTATTTT	CAWNSGPYTDTQYF
TRBV20-1	TRBJ2-7	TRBD1	many	TGCAGTGCGCAAAGACAGGGGGTGTTCTACGAGCAGTACTTC	CSAQRQGVFYEQYF
TRBV7-2	TRBJ2-1	NA	NA	TGTGCCAGCAGCTTAATGGGGCCGCGATATGAGCAGTTCTTC	CASSLMGPRYEQFF
TRBV4-1	TRBJ1-1	NA	NA	TGCGCCAGCAGCCTTTTCGGAAGGGAAGCTTTCTTT	CASSLFGREAFF
TRBV12-3/TRBV12-4	TRBJ2-2	NA	few	TGTGCCAGCAGTTTAAGGAGTGGGTTAGGGGAGCTGTTTTTT	CASSLRSGLGELFF
TRBV12-3/TRBV12-4	TRBJ1-5	NA	NA	TGTGCCAGCAGTTTTGACAGGCGAAATCAGCCCCAGCATTTT	CASSFDRRNQPQHF
TRBV6-1	TRBJ1-1	NA	few	TGTGCCAGCAGTCGAGACACGGCGAACACTGAAGCTTTCTTT	CASSRDTANTEAFF
TRBV5-4	TRBJ2-1	NA	NA	TGTGCCAGCAGCTTCGTGGGGTCTGGTGCAGTGGCAGCCTACAATGAGCAGTTCTTC	CASSFVGSGAVAAYNEQFF
TRBV11-2	TRBJ1-3	NA	few	TGTGCCAGCAGCTTAGGGCGGAGAAACACCATATATTTT	CASSLGRRNTIYF
TRBV4-1	TRBJ1-6	TRBD1	NA	TGCGCCAGCAGCCAAGAGGGGGGACAGGGACTCTCCTATAATTCACCCCTCCACTTT	CASSQEGGQGLSYNSPLHF
TRBV4-2	TRBJ1-5	NA	few	TGTGCCAGCAGCCCTCGGGCAGGTCAGCCCCAGCATTTT	CASSPRAGQPQHF
TRBV12-3/TRBV12-4	TRBJ2-5	TRBD1	few	TGTGCCAGCAGTTTAGGGGACAGGGACACAGCGGCCCAGTACTTC	CASSLGDRDTAAQYF
TRBV5-6	TRBJ1-4	NA	few	TGTGCCAGCAGCTTGGTTGAGGCAACTAATGAAAAACTGTTTTTT	CASSLVEATNEKLFF
TRBV7-9	TRBJ2-7	TRBD1	once	TGTGCCAGCAGCTCGGAGGACAGGGGGCCCTCCTACGAGCAGTACTTC	CASSSEDRGPSYEQYF
TRBV9	TRBJ2-2	TRBD2	NA	TGTGCCAGCAGCGTAGCTAGCGGGAACACCGGGGAGCTGTTTTTT	CASSVASGNTGELFF
TRBV7-2	TRBJ1-5	TRBD1	NA	TGTGCCAGCAGCCCGGGACAGCCCCTGAGCAATCAGCCCCAGCATTTT	CASSPGQPLSNQPQHF
TRBV27	TRBJ2-3	TRBD2	few	TGTGCCAGCAGTCTAAAGGCTAGCGGGAACGCAGATACGCAGTATTTT	CASSLKASGNADTQYF
TRBV12-3/TRBV12-4	TRBJ2-7	TRBD2	NA	TGTGCCAGCAGGGCGGGACTAGCGGGAACCTACGAGCAGTACTTC	CASRAGLAGTYEQYF
TRBV6-1	TRBJ2-5	TRBD2	NA	TGTGCCAGCAGCGAACTCTCTAGCGGAGAGACCCAGTACTTC	CASSELSSGETQYF
TRBV24-1	TRBJ1-1	NA	NA	TGTGCCACCAGTGCCTCAGGGGACACTGAAGCTTTCTTT	CATSASGDTEAFF
TRBV12-3/TRBV12-4	TRBJ2-5	NA	few	TGTGCCAGCAGTTTTGGGGGATCCCTTAGGGAGACCCAGTACTTC	CASSFGGSLRETQYF
TRBV20-1	TRBJ2-1	NA	few	TGCAGTGCTAGGAACCTCCCCCCCGATAATGAGCAGTTCTTC	CSARNLPPDNEQFF
TRBV27	TRBJ2-3	NA	NA	TGTGCCAGCACCGCGGGGCCTCCATTCACAGATACGCAGTATTTT	CASTAGPPFTDTQYF
TRBV9	TRBJ2-7	NA	NA	TGTGCCAGCAGCGTAGGAACGGGAGAGGAGTACGAGCAGTACTTC	CASSVGTGEEYEQYF
TRBV18	TRBJ2-2	TRBD2	NA	TGTGCCAGCTCACTCAGCGGGACCGTAAACACCGGGGAGCTGTTTTTT	CASSLSGTVNTGELFF
TRBV12-3/TRBV12-4	TRBJ1-5	TRBD1	few	TGTGCCAGCAGTTTAGAGACAGGGCCCTCGCATTTT	CASSLETGPSHF
TRBV5-1	TRBJ1-6	NA	NA	TGCGCCAGCAGGGCGGGGAATTCACCCCTCCACTTT	CASRAGNSPLHF
TRBV5-1	TRBJ2-3	NA	NA	TGCGCCAGCAGCTCACAGGGCCTCACAGATACGCAGTATTTT	CASSSQGLTDTQYF
TRBV5-1	TRBJ1-2	NA	NA	TGCGCCAGCAGCCCAAACAGGGCCCATGGCTACACCTTC	CASSPNRAHGYTF
TRBV20-1	TRBJ2-1	TRBD2	NA	TGCGACGCGATGGGAAGCGGGGGTTACAATGAGCAGTTCTTC	CDAMGSGGYNEQFF
TRBV20-1	TRBJ2-4	NA	NA	TGCAGTGCTAGAGATCCCTCTGCAGCCAAAAACATTCAGTACTTC	CSARDPSAAKNIQYF
TRBV12-3/TRBV12-4	TRBJ2-5	NA	many	TGTGCCAGCAGATCCAAGGGGGAGACCCAGTACTTC	CASRSKGETQYF
TRBV20-1	TRBJ2-6	NA	NA	TGCAGTGCTTCGGACCCCTCTGGGGCCAACGTCCTGACTTTC	CSASDPSGANVLTF
TRBV12-3/TRBV12-4	TRBJ1-2	NA	NA	TGTGCCAGCAGTTTAACGCGATATGGCTACACCTTC	CASSLTRYGYTF
TRBV9	TRBJ2-3	TRBD1	NA	TGTGCCAGCAGCCCAAGACAGGGGGCATCACCTTGGGATACGCAGTATTTT	CASSPRQGASPWDTQYF
TRBV5-1	TRBJ2-2	NA	NA	TGCGCCAGCGCGAGTCGTGGGGTTAACACCGGGGAGCTGTTTTTT	CASASRGVNTGELFF
TRBV4-1	TRBJ2-1	TRBD2	NA	TGCGCCAGCAGCCAAGTCAAGCGGGGGAGGCCTTGGGTTGAGCAGTTCTTC	CASSQVKRGRPWVEQFF
TRBV24-1	TRBJ2-1	NA	few	TGTGCCACCAGTGATGCGTCCCCTCTAGGGAGCTCCTACAATGAGCAGTTCTTC	CATSDASPLGSSYNEQFF
TRBV10-2	TRBJ1-2	NA	few	TGCGCCAGCAGTGGGGGACGGCCTGAACTTAACTATGGCTACACCTTC	CASSGGRPELNYGYTF
TRBV24-1	TRBJ1-1	NA	NA	TGTGCCACCAGTGATTTGCTGGGGCCGGCTTTCTTT	CATSDLLGPAFF
TRBV7-2	TRBJ2-2	NA	few	TGTGCCAGCAGCTTAGGCATGGGGGGGGAGCTGTTTTTT	CASSLGMGGELFF
TRBV3-1	TRBJ2-1	TRBD1	few	TGTGCCAGCAGCCCCAGGGGGACAGCCCGAGCTGGGGACAATGAGCAGTTCTTC	CASSPRGTARAGDNEQFF
TRBV24-1	TRBJ2-5	NA	NA	TGTGCCACCAGTGAGGTGACAATTTTGGGGACCCAGTACTTC	CATSEVTILGTQYF